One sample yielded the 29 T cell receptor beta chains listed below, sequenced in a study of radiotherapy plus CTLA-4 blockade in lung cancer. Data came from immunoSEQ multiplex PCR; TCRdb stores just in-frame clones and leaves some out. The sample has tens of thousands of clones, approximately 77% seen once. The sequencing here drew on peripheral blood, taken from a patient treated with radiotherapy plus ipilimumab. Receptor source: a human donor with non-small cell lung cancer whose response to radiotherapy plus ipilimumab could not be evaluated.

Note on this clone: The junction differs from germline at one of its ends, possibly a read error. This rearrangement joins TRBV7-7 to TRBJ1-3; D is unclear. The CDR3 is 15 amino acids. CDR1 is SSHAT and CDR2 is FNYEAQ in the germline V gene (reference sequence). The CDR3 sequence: CASSPPTRTGNTIYF. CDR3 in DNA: TGTGCTAGCAGCCCTCCGACGCGGACTGGAAACACCATATATTTT.

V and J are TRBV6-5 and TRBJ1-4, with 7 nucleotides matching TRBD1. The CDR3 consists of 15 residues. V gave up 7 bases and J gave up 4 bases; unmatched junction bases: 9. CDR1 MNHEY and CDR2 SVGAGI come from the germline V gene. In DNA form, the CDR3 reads TGTGCCAGCACCAAGGGACAGAATGTTAATGAAAAACTGTTTTTT. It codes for CASTKGQNVNEKLFF.

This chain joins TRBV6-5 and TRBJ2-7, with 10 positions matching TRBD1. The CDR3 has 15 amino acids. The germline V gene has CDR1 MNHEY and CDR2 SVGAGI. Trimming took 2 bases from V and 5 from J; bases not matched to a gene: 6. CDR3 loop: CASSYPGQGGDEQYF. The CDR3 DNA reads TGTGCCAGCAGTTACCCCGGACAGGGGGGAGACGAGCAGTACTTC.

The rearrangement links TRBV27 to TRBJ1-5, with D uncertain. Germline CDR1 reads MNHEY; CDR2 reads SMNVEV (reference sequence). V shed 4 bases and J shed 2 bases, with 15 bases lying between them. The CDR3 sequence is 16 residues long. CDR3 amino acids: CASSSDSWEGNQPQHF. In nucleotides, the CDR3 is TGTGCCAGCAGTTCTGATTCCTGGGAGGGCAATCAGCCCCAGCATTTT.

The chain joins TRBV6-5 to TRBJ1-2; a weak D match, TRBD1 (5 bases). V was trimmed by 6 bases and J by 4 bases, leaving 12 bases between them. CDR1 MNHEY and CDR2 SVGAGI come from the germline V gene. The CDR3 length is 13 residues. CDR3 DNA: TGTGCCAGCAGCGCCGGGGGGGGCTATGGCTACACCTTC. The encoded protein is CASSAGGGYGYTF.

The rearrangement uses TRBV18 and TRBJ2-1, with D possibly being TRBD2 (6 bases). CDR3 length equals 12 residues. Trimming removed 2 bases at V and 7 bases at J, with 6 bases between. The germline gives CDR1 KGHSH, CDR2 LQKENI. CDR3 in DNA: TGTGCCAGCTCACCAGGGGGGAATGAGCAGTTCTTC. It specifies CASSPGGNEQFF. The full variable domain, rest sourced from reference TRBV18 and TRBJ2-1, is NAGVMQNPRHLVRRRGQEARLRCSPMKGHSHVYWYRQLPEEGLKFMVYLQKENIIDESGMPKERFSAEFPKEGPSILRIQQVVRGDSAAYFCASSPGGNEQFFGPGTRLTVL.

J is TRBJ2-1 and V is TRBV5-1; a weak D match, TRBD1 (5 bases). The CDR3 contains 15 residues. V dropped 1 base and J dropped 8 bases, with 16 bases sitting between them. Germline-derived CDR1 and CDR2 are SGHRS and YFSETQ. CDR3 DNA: TGCGCCAGCAGCTTGTATGGGGCGATCTCCGATGAGCAGTTCTTC. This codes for CASSLYGAISDEQFF.

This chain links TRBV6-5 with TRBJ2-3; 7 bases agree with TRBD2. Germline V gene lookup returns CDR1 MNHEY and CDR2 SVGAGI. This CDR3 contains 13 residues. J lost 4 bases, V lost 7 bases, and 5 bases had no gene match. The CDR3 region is CASTRGRADTQYF. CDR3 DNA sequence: TGTGCCAGCACTCGGGGGAGGGCAGATACGCAGTATTTT.

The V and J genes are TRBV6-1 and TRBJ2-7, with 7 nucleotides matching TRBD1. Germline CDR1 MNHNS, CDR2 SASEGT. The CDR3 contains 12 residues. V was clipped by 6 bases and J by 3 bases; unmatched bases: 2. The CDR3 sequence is CASSRDSYEQYF. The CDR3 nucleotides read TGTGCCAGCAGCCGGGACAGCTACGAGCAGTACTTC.

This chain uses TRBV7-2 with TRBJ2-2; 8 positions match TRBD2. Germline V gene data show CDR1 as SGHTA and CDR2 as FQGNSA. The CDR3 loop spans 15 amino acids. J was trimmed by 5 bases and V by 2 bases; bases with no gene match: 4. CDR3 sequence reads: CASSLSGRGTGELFF. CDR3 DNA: TGTGCCAGCAGCTTAAGCGGGAGAGGGACCGGGGAGCTGTTTTTT.

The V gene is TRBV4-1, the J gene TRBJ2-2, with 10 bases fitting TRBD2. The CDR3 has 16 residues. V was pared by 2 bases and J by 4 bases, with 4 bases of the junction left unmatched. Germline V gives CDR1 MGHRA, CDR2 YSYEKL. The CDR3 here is CASSQPAGGPTGELFF. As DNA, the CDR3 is TGCGCCAGCAGCCAACCAGCGGGAGGGCCCACCGGGGAGCTGTTTTTT.

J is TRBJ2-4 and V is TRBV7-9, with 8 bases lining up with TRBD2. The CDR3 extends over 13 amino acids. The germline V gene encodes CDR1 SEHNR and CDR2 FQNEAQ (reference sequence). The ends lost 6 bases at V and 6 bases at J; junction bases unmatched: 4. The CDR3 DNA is TGTGCCAGCAGTCCGGGAGGGGGAAACATTCAGTACTTC. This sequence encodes CASSPGGGNIQYF.

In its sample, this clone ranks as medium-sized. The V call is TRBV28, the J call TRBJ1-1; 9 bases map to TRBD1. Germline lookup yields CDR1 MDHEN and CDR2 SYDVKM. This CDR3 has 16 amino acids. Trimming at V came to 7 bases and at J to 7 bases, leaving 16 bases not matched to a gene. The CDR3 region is CASKVGSGTGYFEAFF. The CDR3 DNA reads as TGTGCCAGCAAAGTGGGCTCCGGGACAGGGTATTTTGAAGCTTTCTTT.

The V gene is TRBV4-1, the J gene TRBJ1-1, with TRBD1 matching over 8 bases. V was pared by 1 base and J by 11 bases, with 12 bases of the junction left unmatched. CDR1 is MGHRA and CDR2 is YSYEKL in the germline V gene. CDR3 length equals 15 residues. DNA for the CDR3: TGCGCCAGCAGCCAAGTTAATGGCAGGGGGCGTTTGGCTTTCTTT. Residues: CASSQVNGRGRLAFF.

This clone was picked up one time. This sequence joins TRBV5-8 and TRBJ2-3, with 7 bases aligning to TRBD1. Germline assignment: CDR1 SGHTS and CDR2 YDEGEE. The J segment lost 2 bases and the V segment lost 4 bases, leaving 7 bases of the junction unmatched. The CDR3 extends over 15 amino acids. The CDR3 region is CASSTWDRVTDTQYF. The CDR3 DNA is TGTGCCAGCAGCACCTGGGACAGAGTCACAGATACGCAGTATTTT.

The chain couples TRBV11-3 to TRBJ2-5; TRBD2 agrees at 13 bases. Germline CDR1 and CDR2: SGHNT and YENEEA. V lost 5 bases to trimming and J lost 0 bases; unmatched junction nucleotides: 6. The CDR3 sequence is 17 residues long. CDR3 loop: CASSEGTSGTYQETQYF. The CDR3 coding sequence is TGTGCCAGCAGCGAAGGGACTAGCGGGACGTACCAAGAGACCCAGTACTTC.

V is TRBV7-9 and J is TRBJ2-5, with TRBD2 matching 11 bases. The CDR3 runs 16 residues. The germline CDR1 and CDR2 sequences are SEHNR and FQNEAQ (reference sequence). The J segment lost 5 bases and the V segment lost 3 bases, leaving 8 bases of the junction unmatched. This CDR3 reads CASSFPGLAEQETQYF. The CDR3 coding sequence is TGTGCCAGCAGCTTCCCGGGACTAGCGGAGCAGGAGACCCAGTACTTC.

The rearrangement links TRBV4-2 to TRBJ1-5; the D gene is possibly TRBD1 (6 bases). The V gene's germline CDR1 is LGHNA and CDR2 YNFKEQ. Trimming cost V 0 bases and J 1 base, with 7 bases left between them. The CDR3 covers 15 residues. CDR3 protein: CASSQEQGSNQPQHF. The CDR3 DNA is TGTGCCAGCAGCCAAGAACAGGGAAGCAATCAGCCCCAGCATTTT.

The CDR3 is CAWSRGFDYEQYF. The CDR3 DNA is TGTGCCTGGAGTCGGGGTTTTGACTACGAGCAGTACTTC. The rearrangement links TRBV30 to TRBJ2-7; D is possibly TRBD2 (5 bases). Germline CDR1 is GTSNPN and CDR2 is SVGIG (reference sequence). The CDR3 length is 13 residues. V gave up 2 bases and J gave up 3 bases, with 11 bases separating them.

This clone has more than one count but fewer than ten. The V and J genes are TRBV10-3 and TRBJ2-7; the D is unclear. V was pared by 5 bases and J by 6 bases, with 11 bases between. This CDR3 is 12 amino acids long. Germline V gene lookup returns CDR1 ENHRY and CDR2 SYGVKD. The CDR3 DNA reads TGTGCCATCAGTTTGGTTGGGCGCGAGCAGTACTTC. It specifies CAISLVGREQYF.

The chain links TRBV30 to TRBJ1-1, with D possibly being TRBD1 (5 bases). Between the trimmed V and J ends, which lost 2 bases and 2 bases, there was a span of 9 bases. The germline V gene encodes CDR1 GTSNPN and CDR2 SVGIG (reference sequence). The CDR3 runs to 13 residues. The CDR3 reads CAWSHQGNTEAFF. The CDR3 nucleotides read TGTGCCTGGAGTCATCAGGGTAACACTGAAGCTTTCTTT.

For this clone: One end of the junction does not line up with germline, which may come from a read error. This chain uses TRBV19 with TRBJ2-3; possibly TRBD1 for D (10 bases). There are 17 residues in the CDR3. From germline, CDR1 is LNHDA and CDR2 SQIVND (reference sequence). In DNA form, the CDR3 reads TGTGCCAGTAGTGCACCGGGACAGGGGACTAGCAGAGATACGCAGTATTTT. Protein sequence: CASSAPGQGTSRDTQYF.

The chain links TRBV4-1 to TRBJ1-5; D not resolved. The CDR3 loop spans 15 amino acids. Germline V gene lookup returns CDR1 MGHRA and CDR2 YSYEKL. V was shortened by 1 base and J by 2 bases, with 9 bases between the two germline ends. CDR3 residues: CASSQVRGGNQPQHF. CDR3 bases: TGCGCCAGCAGCCAAGTTCGGGGTGGCAATCAGCCCCAGCATTTT.

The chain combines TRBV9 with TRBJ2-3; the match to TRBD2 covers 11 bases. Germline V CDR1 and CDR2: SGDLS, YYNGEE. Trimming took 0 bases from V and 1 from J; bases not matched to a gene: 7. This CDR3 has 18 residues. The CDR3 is CASSVDGLAGGRTDTQYF. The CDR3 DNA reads TGTGCCAGCAGCGTAGATGGGCTAGCGGGAGGACGCACAGATACGCAGTATTTT.

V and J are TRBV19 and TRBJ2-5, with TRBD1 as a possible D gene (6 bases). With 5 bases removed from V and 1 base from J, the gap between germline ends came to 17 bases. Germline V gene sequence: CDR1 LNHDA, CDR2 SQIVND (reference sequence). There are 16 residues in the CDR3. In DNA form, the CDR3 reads TGTGCCAGTAGTGCCCGGACAGACATAGGCCAAGAGACCCAGTACTTC. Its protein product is CASSARTDIGQETQYF.

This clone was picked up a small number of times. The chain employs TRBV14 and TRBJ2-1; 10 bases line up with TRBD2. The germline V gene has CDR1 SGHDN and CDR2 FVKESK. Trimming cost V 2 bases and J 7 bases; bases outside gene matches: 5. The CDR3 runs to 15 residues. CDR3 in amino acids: CASSQSLAGVNEQFF. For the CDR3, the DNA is TGTGCCAGCAGCCAAAGCCTAGCGGGAGTTAATGAGCAGTTCTTC.

CDR3 sequence: CASSSGLAGAAGYEQYF. DNA of the CDR3: TGTGCCAGCAGCTCGGGACTAGCGGGAGCCGCGGGCTACGAGCAGTACTTC. This rearrangement joins TRBV5-5 to TRBJ2-5; 14 positions match TRBD2. The better agreement between TRBJ2-7 and the DNA end casts doubt on the J call. The germline gives CDR1 SGHKS, CDR2 YYEKEE (reference sequence). The CDR3 has 17 amino acids.

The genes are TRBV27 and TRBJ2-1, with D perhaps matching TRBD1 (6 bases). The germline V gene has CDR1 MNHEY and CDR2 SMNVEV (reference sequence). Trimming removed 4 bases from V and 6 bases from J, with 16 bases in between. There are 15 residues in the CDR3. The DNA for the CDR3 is TGTGCCAGCAGTTCACCGGGACACCGAATCAATGAGCAGTTCTTC. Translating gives CASSSPGHRINEQFF.

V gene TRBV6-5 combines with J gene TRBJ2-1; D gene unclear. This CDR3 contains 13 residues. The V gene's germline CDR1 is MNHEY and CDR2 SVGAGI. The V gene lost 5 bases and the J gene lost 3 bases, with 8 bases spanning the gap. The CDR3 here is CASSEGGYNEQFF. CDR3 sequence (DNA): TGTGCCAGCAGTGAAGGCGGCTACAATGAGCAGTTCTTC.